This T cell receptor beta chain was profiled in a study of CD8+ T cells in alopecia areata. Study-wide results and caveats: Higher clonality was seen in lesional scalp than in normal scalp, especially in alopecia totalis/universalis.

After isolation, RNA underwent reverse transcription to generate cDNA as the sequencing template. Generated by immunoSEQ multiplex PCR, the TCRdb table keeps only in-frame clones and is missing some. The sample yields some 150,000 clones, roughly 53% seen once. Using a FACSAria, the CD4+ and CD8+ T cells were sorted from the PBMCs. Turning to this clone: Its specificity is not known.

The receptor was isolated from a human donor with alopecia areata. This specimen was CD4+ T cells sorted from blood, taken at week 0.

In nucleotides, the CDR3 is TGTGCCAGCAGTGTGGACAGGAGCCAAGAAGCTTTCTTT. It codes for CASSVDRSQEAFF. The chain uses TRBV6-6 and TRBJ1-1; TRBD1 aligns across 7 bases. CDR3 length: 13 residues. The germline V gene has CDR1 MNHNY and CDR2 SVGAGI (reference sequence). The ends lost 5 bases at V and 8 bases at J; junction bases unmatched: 8.